This TCR beta chain originates from a study of graft-versus-host responses after intestinal transplantation. Study summary: Multivisceral, liver-intestinal, or isolated intestinal grafts were transplanted into recipients. Tacrolimus and steroids were given for about 3 years to all recipients after anti-thymocyte globulin induction.

Study-wide points: In recipient marrow, GvH clones were found, and some appeared first in ileum or blood. Within the allografts of patients who had graft-donor T cell macrochimerism, graft-versus-host to host-versus-graft clonal ratios were high.

Some clones are missing from TCRdb's copy, which holds only in-frame ones; the method was immunoSEQ multiplex PCR. The sample consists of 23,000 or so clones, roughly four fifths of them appearing once. In its sample, this clone was seen a few times. Its target is not known. Germline values: CDR1 MNHEY, CDR2 SMNVEV (reference sequence). The V gene end was trimmed by 3 bases and the J gene end by 4 bases; junction bases not matched to a gene: 2. This CDR3 comprises 13 residues. The rearrangement joins TRBV27 to TRBJ2-7; 8 bases align to TRBD1. Sequencing was performed on unstimulated CD8+ T cells sorted from spleen or lymph node cells, taken before transplant. This clonotype was sampled from a human donor who was the organ donor for an intestinal transplant. The CDR3 bases are TGTGCCAGCAGTTTTAACAGGGGGTACGAGCAGTACTTC. Translation gives CASSFNRGYEQYF.